The text below deals with one T cell receptor beta chain. CDR3 length: 15 residues. Germline CDR1 and CDR2: LNHDA and SQIVND (reference sequence). V lost 1 base and J 3 bases, leaving 11 bases between the germline ends. These data originate in a study of OX40 agonist ivuxolimab in advanced cancers. Study-level information: Patients in dose escalation had liver, melanoma, kidney or head and neck cancers.

Sequencing used immunoSEQ multiplex PCR; TCRdb keeps in-frame clones, though not all of them. The sample contains several thousand clones, roughly 70% of which appear only once. This chain joins TRBV19 and TRBJ2-3, with D perhaps TRBD1 (6 bases). This clonotype originated in an adult with an advanced solid tumor such as melanoma, head and neck, liver or kidney cancer. This specimen consisted of CD4+ or CD8+ T cells sorted from blood, obtained in a trial of the OX40 agonist ivuxolimab. The chain's CDR3 is CASSIGWGRTDTQYF. The CDR3 coding sequence is TGTGCCAGTAGTATAGGTTGGGGGCGGACAGATACGCAGTATTTT.